This T cell receptor (beta chain) emerged from a study of blood T cell repertoires in COVID-19. On the study more broadly: The origin of the acute and convalescent COVID-19 samples was the United States, Italy and Spain. The cDNA or gDNA used as material had been derived from T cells, B-cell-depleted T cells, or PBMCs.

In the original analysis: Amplification of reference gene primers provided the estimated nucleated cell counts. Some clones are missing from TCRdb's copy, which holds only in-frame ones; the method was immunoSEQ multiplex PCR. The V and J calls and clone size were taken over from that table, and D and trimming were inferred from the DNA. The sample includes 120,000 or so clones, over 65% of them seen just once. The sample consisted of peripheral blood. The sequence derives from a woman in her 70s with acute or convalescent COVID-19.

CDR3 nucleotide sequence: TGTGCCAGCAGCTTGATTGTGGGGGCGCAATCCTATGGCTACACCTTC. Its protein product is CASSLIVGAQSYGYTF. The chain joins TRBV5-4 to TRBJ1-2; weak D call: TRBD1 (6 bases). The V end lost 1 base, the J end lost 4 bases, and 17 bases lay between the germline ends. The CDR3 totals 16 residues. The germline V gene encodes CDR1 SGHNT and CDR2 YYREEE (reference sequence).